Shown below are 21 T cell receptor beta chains from a single sample sequenced in a study of blood T cell repertoires in COVID-19. Assay: immunoSEQ multiplex PCR; the TCRdb copy retains only in-frame clones and omits some. The sample contains about 480,000 clones, around 89% of which appear only once. Sequencing input: PBMCs or T cells enriched from blood (not recorded which). These TCRs come from a woman between 40 and 55 years old who had recovered from COVID-19.

The chain has TRBV10-2 and TRBJ1-5; TRBD1 is a possible D gene (6 bases). The V and J ends lost 3 bases and 7 bases respectively, with 13 bases between them. CDR1 and CDR2 (germline): WSHSY, SAAADI. This CDR3 spans 14 amino acids. The CDR3 region has the DNA TGCGCCAGCAGTGAACAGGGAGTCAGGCAGCCCCAGCATTTT. Amino acid sequence: CASSEQGVRQPQHF.

The V gene is TRBV25-1, the J gene TRBJ1-1; no reliable D call. The ends were cut back, 4 bases at V and 7 bases at J, with 10 bases in the middle. The CDR3 runs to 12 residues. CDR1 is MGHDK, CDR2 SYGVNS, per germline. The CDR3 is CASSAPGSEAFF. The CDR3 region has the DNA TGTGCCAGCAGTGCCCCGGGGAGTGAAGCTTTCTTT.

J is TRBJ1-1 and V is TRBV29-1; tentative D call: TRBD1 (5 bases). V was cut by 4 bases and J by 2 bases, with 20 bases left in between. This CDR3 spans 16 amino acids. The germline gives CDR1 SQVTM, CDR2 ANQGSEA. The CDR3, as DNA: TGCAGCGTTGGGGGGTCGGGGGGTAAGGGTAACACTGAAGCTTTCTTT. Residues: CSVGGSGGKGNTEAFF.

The chain recombines TRBV5-8 with TRBJ1-1, with 7 bases fitting TRBD1. The CDR3 extends over 15 amino acids. V shed 3 bases, J shed 4 bases, and the junction held 9 bases outside the gene matches. Germline assignment: CDR1 SGHTS and CDR2 YDEGEE. The CDR3, as DNA: TGTGCCAGCAGCTATAGGACAGGCCCCAGCACTGAAGCTTTCTTT. Its translation: CASSYRTGPSTEAFF. The full variable domain, its missing parts supplied by reference TRBV5-8 and TRBJ1-1, is EAGVTQSPTHLIKTRGQQATLRCSPISGHTSVYWYQQALGLGLQFLLWYDEGEERNRGNFPPRFSGRQFPNYSSELNVNALELEDSALYLCASSYRTGPSTEAFFGQGTRLTVV.

V gene TRBV6-5 combines with J gene TRBJ2-7; D might be TRBD2 (6 bases). Trimming pared 3 bases from V and 0 bases from J, leaving 9 bases between. Germline assignment: CDR1 MNHEY and CDR2 SVGAGI. The CDR3 runs to 14 residues. CDR3 sequence: CASSYEGLSYEQYF. The CDR3 bases are TGTGCCAGCAGTTATGAGGGACTCTCCTACGAGCAGTACTTC.

The chain combines TRBV27 with TRBJ1-1; D remains unclear. Germline CDR1 MNHEY, CDR2 SMNVEV (reference sequence). Trimming removed 8 bases at V and 0 bases at J, with 25 bases between. This CDR3 is 18 amino acids long. The CDR3 loop reads CASEGARMRKSMNTEAFF. The CDR3 bases are TGTGCCAGCGAAGGCGCCAGGATGAGAAAGAGCATGAACACTGAAGCTTTCTTT.

The chain links TRBV30 to TRBJ2-2, with 10 bases that match TRBD2. The CDR3 totals 13 residues. The V gene end was trimmed by 2 bases and the J gene end by 6 bases; junction bases not matched to a gene: 0. CDR1 GTSNPN and CDR2 SVGIG come from the germline V gene (reference sequence). DNA of the CDR3: TGTGCCTGGAGTAGCGGGGGGGCCGGGGAGCTGTTTTTT. This sequence encodes CAWSSGGAGELFF.

The chain joins TRBV12-5 to TRBJ2-3; D unresolved. Germline V gene sequence: CDR1 LGHNT, CDR2 FRNRAP. The CDR3 consists of 14 residues. V lost 2 bases and J 5 bases, leaving 11 bases between the germline ends. The CDR3 DNA reads as TGTGCTAGTGGTTTGTCAACACACGAAGATACGCAGTATTTT. Protein product: CASGLSTHEDTQYF.

The chain uses TRBV29-1 and TRBJ2-3, with 15 bases lining up with TRBD2. The CDR3 covers 17 residues. From germline, CDR1 is SQVTM and CDR2 ANQGSEA. The V and J ends lost 3 bases and 3 bases, in that order; junction bases with no gene match: 7. DNA of the CDR3: TGCAGCGTTGAGGGACTAGCGGGAGGTGGGGCTACAGATACGCAGTATTTT. Protein sequence: CSVEGLAGGGATDTQYF.

This clone appeared a few times. The J gene is TRBJ1-1, the V gene TRBV10-3, with a possible D match to TRBD1 (6 bases). CDR3 length equals 13 residues. The germline V gene has CDR1 ENHRY and CDR2 SYGVKD. The ends were cut back, 9 bases at V and 3 bases at J, with 14 bases in the middle. CDR3 nucleotide sequence: TGTGCCATACAGACGACAGGTGACACTGAAGCTTTCTTT. Protein sequence: CAIQTTGDTEAFF.

The chain joins TRBV10-3 to TRBJ1-1; D might be TRBD1 (6 bases). Trimming removed 0 bases from V and 1 base from J, with 12 bases in between. CDR1 is ENHRY and CDR2 is SYGVKD in the germline V gene. There are 16 residues in the CDR3. CDR3 DNA: TGTGCCATCAGTGAGTCGACGACACAGGGGAACACTGAAGCTTTCTTT. Protein sequence: CAISESTTQGNTEAFF.

V usage is TRBV6-2 or TRBV6-3 and J usage is TRBJ2-2; 8 nucleotides align to TRBD1. V was pared by 5 bases and J by 7 bases, with 6 bases of the junction left unmatched. Germline loops: CDR1 MNHEY, CDR2 SVGEGT. The CDR3 totals 14 residues. The CDR3 here is CASSMDRVGGELFF. For the CDR3, the DNA is TGTGCCAGCAGTATGGACAGGGTGGGCGGGGAGCTGTTTTTT.

V usage is TRBV18 and J usage is TRBJ2-3, with TRBD2 identical over 10 bases. This CDR3 spans 16 amino acids. The germline V gene encodes CDR1 KGHSH and CDR2 LQKENI. V lost 1 base and J lost 5; bases outside the gene matches: 6. CDR3 loop: CASSPQREGVGDTQYF. In nucleotides, the CDR3 is TGTGCCAGCTCACCACAGCGGGAGGGAGTCGGAGATACGCAGTATTTT.

The chain links TRBV12-3 or TRBV12-4 to TRBJ1-1; maybe TRBD1 (5 bases). The CDR3 sequence is 13 residues long. V gave up 3 bases and J gave up 8 bases, with 13 bases separating them. The DNA of the CDR3 is TGTGCCAGCAGTTTTTATAATCAGGGAGAAGCTTTCTTT. Translating it yields CASSFYNQGEAFF.

The DNA for the CDR3 is TGTGCCAGCGGCAACAGGGAAACCTACGAGCAGTACTTC. Its protein product is CASGNRETYEQYF. The chain employs TRBV12-3 or TRBV12-4 and TRBJ2-7; TRBD1 might be the D (6 bases). The CDR3 is 13 residues long. The ends were cut back, 8 bases at V and 2 bases at J, with 13 bases in the middle.

The rearrangement joins TRBV30 to TRBJ2-2; 8 bases match TRBD2. Germline V gives CDR1 GTSNPN, CDR2 SVGIG (reference sequence). The ends lost 0 bases at V and 4 bases at J; junction bases unmatched: 7. The CDR3 is 16 amino acids. The CDR3 sequence is CAWSVASGSITGELFF. DNA of the CDR3: TGTGCCTGGAGTGTAGCCAGCGGGAGTATCACCGGGGAGCTGTTTTTT.

The chain has TRBV11-2 and TRBJ2-7; D uncertain. The V gene's germline CDR1 is SGHAT and CDR2 FQNNGV. CDR3 length: 15 residues. V was pared by 3 bases and J by 0 bases, with 12 bases between. CDR3 sequence (DNA): TGTGCCAGCAGCTTGGAGTCGCTGGGCTCCTACGAGCAGTACTTC. As protein: CASSLESLGSYEQYF.

This chain connects TRBV5-1 to TRBJ2-1, with D tentatively TRBD2 (6 bases). The germline V gene encodes CDR1 SGHRS and CDR2 YFSETQ. The CDR3 contains 16 residues. Trimming took off 2 bases at V and 3 bases at J, with 15 bases between the two ends. CDR3 nucleotide sequence: TGCGCCAGCAGCTTTGCGGGGTCGGGGGACTACAATGAGCAGTTCTTC. It is translated as CASSFAGSGDYNEQFF. The whole variable domain, filled in from reference TRBV5-1 and TRBJ2-1, reads KAGVTQTPRYLIKTRGQQVTLSCSPISGHRSVSWYQQTPGQGLQFLFEYFSETQRNKGNFPGRFSGRQFSNSRSEMNVSTLELGDSALYLCASSFAGSGDYNEQFFGPGTRLTVL.

This chain links TRBV24-1 with TRBJ2-2, with D uncertain. Germline CDR1 reads KGHDR; CDR2 reads SFDVKD. With 2 bases removed from V and 6 bases from J, the gap between germline ends came to 6 bases. The CDR3 sequence is 13 residues long. CDR3 region: CATSDYPAGELFF. The CDR3 DNA is TGTGCCACCAGTGATTATCCAGCCGGGGAGCTGTTTTTT.

The CDR3 region has the DNA TGTGCCAGCAGTTTCAGGGGGCCCGATGGCTACACCTTC. Translated, it gives CASSFRGPDGYTF. This sequence joins TRBV6-2 or TRBV6-3 and TRBJ1-2, with 8 bases matching TRBD1. From germline, CDR1 is MNHEY and CDR2 SVGEGT. V lost 4 bases, J lost 6 bases, and 4 bases stayed unmatched. This CDR3 contains 13 residues.

The count of this clone is one. The J gene is TRBJ2-3, the V gene TRBV5-8, with D possibly being TRBD1 (5 bases). The CDR3 spans 16 residues. Germline loops: CDR1 SGHTS, CDR2 YDEGEE. V shed 4 bases and J shed 0 bases, with 15 bases lying between them. Here the CDR3 DNA reads TGTGCCAGCAGCCCCAGGGTCCAATCTAGCACAGATACGCAGTATTTT. Its protein is CASSPRVQSSTDTQYF.